The present entry profiles one T cell receptor (beta chain) with its context. What it recognizes is unknown. These data come from a study of cytomegalovirus exposure and HLA in healthy donors. Whole-study results and caveats: For most TCR sequences rarity was the rule, although some public TCRs occurred in many donors.

Generated by immunoSEQ multiplex PCR, the TCRdb table keeps only in-frame clones and is missing some. Among around 130,000 clones listed, roughly 90% were seen once. This clonotype originated in a man aged 30-40 years in good health and CMV-seronegative. The sequenced sample was PBMCs.

CDR3 DNA sequence: TGTGCCAGCAGCGTAGAAGTCTCGCGGGGGCGAAGAGATACGCAGTATTTT. Encoded protein: CASSVEVSRGRRDTQYF. The V and J genes are TRBV9 and TRBJ2-3; D may be TRBD2 (7 bases). The CDR3 is 17 residues long. The germline gives CDR1 SGDLS, CDR2 YYNGEE. V shed 0 bases and J shed 5 bases, with 19 bases lying between them.